Listed below are T cell receptor beta chains from one sample, sequenced in a study of blood T cells in healthy people across ages. TCRdb redid the calling of the 5' RACE reads with MiXCR, one entry per CDR3 protein. Here the sample spans over 1.5 million distinct CDR3 sequences, around 48% being singletons. The sequencing input was blood. The receptor source for this set is a woman between 35 and 50 years old in good health. Both conserved end residues are trimmed from each CDR3.

TRBJ2-5 | TRBV4-2 | ASSQERGNQETQY
TRBJ2-5 | TRBV7-9 | ASSWTLEETQY
TRBJ2-3 | TRBV28 | ASSLFGEAEVDTQY
TRBJ2-3 | TRBV7-2 | ASRPSGGTDTQY
TRBJ1-2 | TRBV7-2 | ASSRDGLLGYT
TRBJ2-1 | TRBV4-1 | ASSQVFSVGDNEQF
TRBJ2-2 | TRBV6-2/TRBV6-3 | ASNDPGDTGELF
TRBJ2-7 | TRBV5-1 | ASSLFTSYEQY
TRBJ2-7 | TRBV28 | ASSLPEDDRVMDEQY
TRBJ2-6 | TRBV6-1 | ASSEYQNSGANVLT
TRBJ1-4 | TRBV27 | ASKGQGAINEKLF
TRBJ2-7 | TRBV7-2 | ASSRGGTQSSYEQY
TRBJ2-4 | TRBV2 | ASMRVGDIQY
TRBJ1-2 | TRBV2 | ASSVQGLEGYT
TRBJ2-1 | TRBV20-1 | SVGTGVADEQF
NA | TRBV12-3/TRBV12-4 | ASSLIQGEGTQY
TRBJ2-3 | TRBV12-3/TRBV12-4 | ASSTGQGTSTDTQY
TRBJ2-7 | TRBV10-3 | AISGNSSYEQY
TRBJ2-5 | TRBV5-1 | ASSTGTSGTQETQY
NA | TRBV6-2/TRBV6-3 | ASSYSRGRQRETQY
NA | TRBV20-1 | SARAEDSQETQY
TRBJ2-5 | TRBV7-9 | ASSYSSLAGALLETQY
TRBJ2-1 | TRBV6-1 | ASSRRFEWGLYNEQF
TRBJ2-3 | TRBV29-1 | SVAQQSLEDTQY
TRBJ2-5 | TRBV7-2 | ASSLRVGETQY
TRBJ1-2 | TRBV28 | ASSTSQGNGYGYT
TRBJ2-5 | TRBV7-6 | ASSLAPGGTSAQY
TRBJ2-3 | TRBV5-1 | ASSLEWDSTDTQY
TRBJ2-7 | TRBV5-1 | ASSSPSCEQY